What follows is one T cell receptor (beta chain) and its context. Its antigen is currently not known. Counted from cysteine to phenylalanine, this CDR3 has 17 amino acids. Nucleotide data are not available. CDR1 SGHDT and CDR2 YYEEEE were looked up in the germline V gene. These data belong to a study of monozygotic twins with inflammatory bowel disease (dated by TCRdb to about 2019). With regard to the full study: The full study comprised approximately 28 monozygotic twin pairs: nine German pairs (four IBD-concordant, five IBD-discordant) and 19 IBD-discordant Danish pairs. Each individual had, on average, about 151 000 unique TCRalpha sequences and 181 000 unique TCRbeta sequences available for analysis. Disease-associated traits were sought mainly through comparisons between IBD patients and their genetically identical healthy co-twins within discordant pairs. General conclusions and limits of the study: Differing immunosuppressive treatments among patients may have added background noise and inter-individual variability to the repertoires. Compared with healthy twins, IBD patients shared fewer clonotypes with other individuals, and the difference was most pronounced in patients with signs of disease activity. The analysis was unable to tell apart different T cell subtypes. No single strong signal or clonotype linked to IBD turned up in the results, so the idea that one exists was not supported. IBD patients had lower TCRbeta repertoire diversity, measured by the inverse Simpson index, than their healthy co-twins. Concordant and discordant twins showed no difference in repertoire similarity, possibly because of limited statistical power.

Library preparation employed 5' RACE. Each TCR library was prepared from around 3.5 ug of total RNA. For each sample, cDNA synthesis with SMARTScribe reverse transcriptase was split into eight separate reactions. Unique molecular identifiers containing a 6-nucleotide sample barcode were introduced through template switching during cDNA synthesis. TCRalpha and TCRbeta cDNA was amplified by two nested PCRs of approximately 17 and 9 cycles, with bead purification after each PCR. Before amplification, the cDNA was treated with uracil DNA-glycosylase and purified using the QIAquick PCR purification kit. The second PCR added Illumina TruSeq-compatible adapters along with sample-specific barcodes. TapeStation and Qubit were used to check library quality and concentration, and 5 ng of each library went into the pool. Sequencing of the pooled libraries was done on an Illumina HiSeq2500 single-index Rapid Run using custom sequencing primers and 2 x 100 bp reads. Regarding the original processing steps: PCR and sequencing errors were corrected by UMI-based consensus assembly using MiGEC version 1.2.6. V(D)J alignment, clonotype assembly and CDR3 extraction were performed with MiXCR version 2.1.1. To normalise gene usage, clonotype sharing and MAIT/NKT TCR abundance, the analysis used the top 1000, 10 000 and 20 000 clonotypes per sample. Diversity was computed as the inverse Simpson index with the vegan R package after downsampling to 27 000 UMIs. Statistical testing used paired Mann-Whitney U tests on the discordant twin pairs and applied Benjamini-Hochberg correction for multiple testing. TCRdb reprocessed the reads, and each CDR3 protein sequence is entered once, without DNA. TCRdb's processing, not the authors', yielded these V and J calls. This specimen's table enumerates 200,000 to 250,000 distinct CDR3 sequences. The ten biggest clones cover around 1.5% of the sample.

A roughly 2.7 ml peripheral blood sample was drawn into PAXgene tubes per donor and stored at -80°C. Without any T cell sorting, total RNA was extracted from whole blood using the PAXgene blood miRNA kit on an automated QIAcube. Peripheral blood from monozygotic twin pairs concordant or discordant for inflammatory bowel disease was subjected to deep TCRalpha and TCRbeta repertoire profiling with unique molecular barcoding. Smoking habits were recorded for all twin pairs, and each individual was classified as a current, former or never smoker. Sequenced: blood. The clonotype was recovered from a human donor with ulcerative colitis or Crohn's disease, or a healthy co-twin of an affected twin (not recorded which). Recombination connected TRBV5-6 to TRBJ2-6. This receptor has the CDR3 CASSLIRLNSGANVLTF. With the portions outside the CDR3 filled from the reference TRBV5-6 and TRBJ2-6 genes, the complete variable region becomes DAGVTQSPTHLIKTRGQQVTLRCSPKSGHDTVSWYQQALGQGPQFIFQYYEEEERQRGNFPDRFSGHQFPNYSSELNVNALLLGDSALYLCASSLIRLNSGANVLTFGAGSRLTVL.